This entry concerns a single TCR beta chain. The data stem from a study of blood T cell repertoires in COVID-19. Study-level information: From T cells, B-cell-depleted T cells, or PBMCs came the material, which was cDNA or gDNA.

Original handling: The assay estimated nucleated cells by amplifying reference gene primers. Clones were sequenced by immunoSEQ multiplex PCR, and TCRdb holds only the in-frame ones, with some missing. V, J and clone size are those of that table, while D and trimming were read from the DNA. The sample includes 200,000 to 250,000 clones, about 90% of them seen just once. Across roughly 25 US areas, participants ranged in age from 18 to 89 years. Participants reported their clinical history, and cohort assignment relied on those reports. CDR1 is SGHNT, CDR2 YYREEE, per germline (reference sequence). CDR3 length: 15 residues. V was pared by 2 bases and J by 3 bases, with 5 bases of the junction left unmatched.

Sequenced input: PBMCs or T cells enriched from blood (not recorded which). This receptor was obtained from a man between 25 and 39 years old who had been exposed to COVID-19. The rearrangement joins TRBV5-4 to TRBJ1-2; 9 bases align to TRBD1. CDR3 sequence reads: CASSLQGQGHYGYTF. DNA of the CDR3: TGTGCCAGCAGCTTACAGGGACAGGGACACTATGGCTACACCTTC.